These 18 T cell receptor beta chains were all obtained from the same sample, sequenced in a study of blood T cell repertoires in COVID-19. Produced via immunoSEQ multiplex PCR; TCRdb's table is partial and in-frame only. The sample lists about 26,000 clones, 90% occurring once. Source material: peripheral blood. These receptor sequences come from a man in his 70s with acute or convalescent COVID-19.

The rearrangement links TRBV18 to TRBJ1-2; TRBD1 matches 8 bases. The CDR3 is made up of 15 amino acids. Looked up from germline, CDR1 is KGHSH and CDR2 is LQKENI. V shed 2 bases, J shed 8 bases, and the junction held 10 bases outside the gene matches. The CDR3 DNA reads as TGTGCCAGCTCACCAGAGCGGACAGGGTTATACGGCTACACCTTC. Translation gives CASSPERTGLYGYTF.

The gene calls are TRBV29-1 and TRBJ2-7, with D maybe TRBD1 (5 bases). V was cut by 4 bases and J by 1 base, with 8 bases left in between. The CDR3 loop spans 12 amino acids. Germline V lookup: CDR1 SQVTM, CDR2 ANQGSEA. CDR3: CSVVGASYEQYF. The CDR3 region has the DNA TGCAGCGTTGTTGGGGCGTCCTACGAGCAGTACTTC.

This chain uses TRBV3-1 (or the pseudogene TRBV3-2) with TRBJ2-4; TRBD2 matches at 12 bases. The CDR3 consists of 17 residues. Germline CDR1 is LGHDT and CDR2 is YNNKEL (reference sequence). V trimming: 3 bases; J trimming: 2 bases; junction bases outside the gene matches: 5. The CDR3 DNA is TGTGCCAGCAGCCAGGGGGGACTAGCGGGTTCCAAAAACATTCAGTACTTC. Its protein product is CASSQGGLAGSKNIQYF.

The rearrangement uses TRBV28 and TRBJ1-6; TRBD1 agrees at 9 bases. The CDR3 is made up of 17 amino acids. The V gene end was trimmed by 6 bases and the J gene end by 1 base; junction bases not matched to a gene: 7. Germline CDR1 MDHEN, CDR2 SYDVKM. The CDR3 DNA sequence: TGTGCCAGCAGGGGACAGGGCGTCTTTTCCTATAATTCACCCCTCCACTTT. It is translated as CASRGQGVFSYNSPLHF.

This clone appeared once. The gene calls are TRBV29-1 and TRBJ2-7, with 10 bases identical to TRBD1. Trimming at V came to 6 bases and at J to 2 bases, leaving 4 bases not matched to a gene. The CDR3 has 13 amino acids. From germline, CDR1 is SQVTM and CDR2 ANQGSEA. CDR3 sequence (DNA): TGCAGCGTCCCCGGGACAGGGGCCTACGAGCAGTACTTC. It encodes CSVPGTGAYEQYF.

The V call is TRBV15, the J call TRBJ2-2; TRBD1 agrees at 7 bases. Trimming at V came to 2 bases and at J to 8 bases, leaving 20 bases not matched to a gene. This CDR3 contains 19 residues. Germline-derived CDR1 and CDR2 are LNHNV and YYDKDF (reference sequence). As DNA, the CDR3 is TGTGCCACCAGCAGACCAACAGCCGACAGGGATGGAGTCAGTGGGGAGCTGTTTTTT. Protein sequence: CATSRPTADRDGVSGELFF. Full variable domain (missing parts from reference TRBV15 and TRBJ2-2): DAMVIQNPRYQVTQFGKPVTLSCSQTLNHNVMYWYQQKSSQAPKLLFHYYDKDFNNEADTPDNFQSRRPNTSFCFLDIRSPGLGDTAMYLCATSRPTADRDGVSGELFFGEGSRLTVL.

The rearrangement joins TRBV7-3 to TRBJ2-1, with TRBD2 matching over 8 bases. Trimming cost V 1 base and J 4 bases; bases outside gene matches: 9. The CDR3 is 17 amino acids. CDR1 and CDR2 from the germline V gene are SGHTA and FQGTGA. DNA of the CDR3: TGTGCCAGCAGCTTAAATGGGGGCGGGAGGTCTTACAATGAGCAGTTCTTC. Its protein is CASSLNGGGRSYNEQFF.

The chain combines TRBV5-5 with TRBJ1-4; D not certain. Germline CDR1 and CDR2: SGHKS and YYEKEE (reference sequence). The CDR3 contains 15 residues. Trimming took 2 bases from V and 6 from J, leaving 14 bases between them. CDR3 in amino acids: CASSLLGSRDEKLFF. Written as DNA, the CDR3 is TGTGCCAGCAGCTTACTAGGGTCCCGGGATGAAAAACTGTTTTTT. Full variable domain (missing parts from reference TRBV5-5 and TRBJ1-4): DAGVTQSPTHLIKTRGQQVTLRCSPISGHKSVSWYQQVLGQGPQFIFQYYEKEERGRGNFPDRFSARQFPNYSSELNVNALLLGDSALYLCASSLLGSRDEKLFFGSGTQLSVL.

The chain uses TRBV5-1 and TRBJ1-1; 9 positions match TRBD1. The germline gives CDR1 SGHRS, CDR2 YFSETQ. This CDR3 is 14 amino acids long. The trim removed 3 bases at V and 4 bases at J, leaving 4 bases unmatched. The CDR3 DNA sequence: TGCGCCAGCAGCTCGGGACAGGGATCCACTGAAGCTTTCTTT. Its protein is CASSSGQGSTEAFF.

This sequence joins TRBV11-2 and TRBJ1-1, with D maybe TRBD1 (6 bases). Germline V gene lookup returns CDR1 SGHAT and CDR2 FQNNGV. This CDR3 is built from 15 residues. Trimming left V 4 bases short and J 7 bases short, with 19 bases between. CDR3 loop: CASSSVGHGGGEAFF. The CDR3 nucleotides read TGTGCCAGCAGCTCCGTAGGGCATGGGGGCGGTGAAGCTTTCTTT.

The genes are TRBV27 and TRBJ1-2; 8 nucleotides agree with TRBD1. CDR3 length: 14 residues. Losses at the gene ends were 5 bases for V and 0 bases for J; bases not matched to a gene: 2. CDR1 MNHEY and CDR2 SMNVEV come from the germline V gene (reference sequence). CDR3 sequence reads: CASSRTGSNYGYTF. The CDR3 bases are TGTGCCAGCAGTCGGACAGGGTCTAACTATGGCTACACCTTC.

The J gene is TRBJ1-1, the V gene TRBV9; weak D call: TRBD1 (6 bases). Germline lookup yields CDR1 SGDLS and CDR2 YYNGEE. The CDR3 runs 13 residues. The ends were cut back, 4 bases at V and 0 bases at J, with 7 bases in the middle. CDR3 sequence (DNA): TGTGCCAGCAGCCAGGGGATGAACACTGAAGCTTTCTTT. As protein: CASSQGMNTEAFF.

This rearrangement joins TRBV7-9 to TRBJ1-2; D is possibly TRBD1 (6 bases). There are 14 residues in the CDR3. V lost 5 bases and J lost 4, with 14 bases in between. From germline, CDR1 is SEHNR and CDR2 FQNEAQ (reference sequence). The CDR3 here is CASSDDRTRYGYTF. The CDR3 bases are TGTGCCAGCAGCGACGACAGGACACGCTATGGCTACACCTTC.

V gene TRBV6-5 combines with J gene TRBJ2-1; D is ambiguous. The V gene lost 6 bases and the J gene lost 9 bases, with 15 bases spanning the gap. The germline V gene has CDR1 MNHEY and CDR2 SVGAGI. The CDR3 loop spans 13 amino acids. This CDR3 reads CASRLQSSGEQFF. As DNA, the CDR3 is TGTGCCAGCAGGTTGCAGTCTTCAGGTGAGCAGTTCTTC.

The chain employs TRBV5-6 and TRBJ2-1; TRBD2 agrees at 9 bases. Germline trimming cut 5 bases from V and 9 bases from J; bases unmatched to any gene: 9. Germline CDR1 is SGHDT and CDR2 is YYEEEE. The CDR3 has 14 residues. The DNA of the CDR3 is TGTGCCAGCAGTCTTACCGCGGGAGGGGTTGAGCAGTTCTTC. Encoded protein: CASSLTAGGVEQFF. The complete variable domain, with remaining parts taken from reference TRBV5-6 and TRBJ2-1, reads DAGVTQSPTHLIKTRGQQVTLRCSPKSGHDTVSWYQQALGQGPQFIFQYYEEEERQRGNFPDRFSGHQFPNYSSELNVNALLLGDSALYLCASSLTAGGVEQFFGPGTRLTVL.

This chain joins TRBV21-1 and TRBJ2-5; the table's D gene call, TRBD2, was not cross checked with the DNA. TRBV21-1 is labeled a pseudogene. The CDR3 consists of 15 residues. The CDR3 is CASSNLAGPMETQYF. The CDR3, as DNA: TGTGCCAGCAGCAACCTAGCGGGACCTATGGAGACCCAGTACTTC.

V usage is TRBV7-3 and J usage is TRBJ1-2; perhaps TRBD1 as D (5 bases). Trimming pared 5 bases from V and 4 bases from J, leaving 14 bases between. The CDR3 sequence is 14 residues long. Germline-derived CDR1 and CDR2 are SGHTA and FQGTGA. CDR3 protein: CASSLDGGAYGYTF. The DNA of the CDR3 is TGTGCCAGCAGCCTCGACGGGGGAGCCTATGGCTACACCTTC.

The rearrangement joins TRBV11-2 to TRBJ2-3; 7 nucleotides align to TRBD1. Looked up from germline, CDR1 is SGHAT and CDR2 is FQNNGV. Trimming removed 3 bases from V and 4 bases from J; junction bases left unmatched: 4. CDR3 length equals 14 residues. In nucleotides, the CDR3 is TGTGCCAGCAGCTTTGTGCAGGGGGCAGATACGCAGTATTTT. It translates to CASSFVQGADTQYF. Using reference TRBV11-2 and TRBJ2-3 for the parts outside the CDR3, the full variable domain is EAGVAQSPRYKIIEKRQSVAFWCNPISGHATLYWYQQILGQGPKLLIQFQNNGVVDDSQLPKDRFSAERLKGVDSTLKIQPAKLEDSAVYLCASSFVQGADTQYFGPGTRLTVL.